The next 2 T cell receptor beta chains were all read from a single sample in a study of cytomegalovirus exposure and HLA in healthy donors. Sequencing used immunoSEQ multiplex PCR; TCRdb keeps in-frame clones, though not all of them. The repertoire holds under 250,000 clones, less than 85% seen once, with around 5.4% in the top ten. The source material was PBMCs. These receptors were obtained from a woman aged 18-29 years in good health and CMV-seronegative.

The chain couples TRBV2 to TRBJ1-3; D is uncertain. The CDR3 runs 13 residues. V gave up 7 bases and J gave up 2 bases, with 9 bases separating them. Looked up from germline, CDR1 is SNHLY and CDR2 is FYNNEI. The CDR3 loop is CASKSNAGNTIYF. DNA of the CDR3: TGTGCCAGCAAGTCGAATGCTGGAAACACCATATATTTT.

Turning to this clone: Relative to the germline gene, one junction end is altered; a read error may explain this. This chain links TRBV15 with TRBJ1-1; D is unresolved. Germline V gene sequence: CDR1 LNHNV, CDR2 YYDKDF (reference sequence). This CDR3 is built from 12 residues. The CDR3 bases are TGTGCCACCAGCCCTGGGAACCCTGAAGCTTTCTTT. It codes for CATSPGNPEAFF.